The rows below give T cell receptor beta chains drawn from one sample of a study of shared clonotypes between healthy human individuals. Libraries were prepared by immunoSEQ multiplex PCR; TCRdb keeps only in-frame clonotypes and omits some of them. The sample lists 2 million to 2.5 million clones, about 95% occurring once. The sample comprised naive CD8+ T cells sorted from blood. These receptors were obtained from a man between 18 and 35 years old in good health. The CDR3 runs from the conserved cysteine through the conserved F or W. Expanded clones get a size class; other rows say once, few or many, or leave the size out.

j_call: TRBJ2-5
v_call: TRBV9
clone_size: -
cdr3_length: 12
cdr3_aa: CASSVAGETQYF

j_call: TRBJ2-2
v_call: TRBV7-9
clone_size: -
cdr3_length: 15
cdr3_aa: CASSLRVGNTGELFF

j_call: TRBJ1-3
v_call: TRBV23-1
clone_size: -
cdr3_length: 11
cdr3_aa: CAARSGNTIYF

j_call: TRBJ1-2
v_call: TRBV14
clone_size: once
cdr3_length: 15
cdr3_aa: CASSQSSPGGYGYTF

j_call: TRBJ1-2
v_call: TRBV7-2
clone_size: -
cdr3_length: 15
cdr3_aa: CASSLVGTDIYGYTF

j_call: TRBJ2-3
v_call: TRBV29-1
clone_size: -
cdr3_length: 13
cdr3_aa: CSAPRDRTDTQYF

j_call: TRBJ1-1
v_call: TRBV6-6
clone_size: -
cdr3_length: 16
cdr3_aa: CASSYSVGLENTEAFF

j_call: TRBJ2-7
v_call: TRBV27
clone_size: -
cdr3_length: 17
cdr3_aa: CASSLLGTSGTVYEQYF

j_call: TRBJ1-2
v_call: TRBV6-5
clone_size: -
cdr3_length: 15
cdr3_aa: CASKLRRGEGYGYTF

j_call: TRBJ2-2
v_call: TRBV27
clone_size: -
cdr3_length: 18
cdr3_aa: CASSLFGLDKLNTGELFF

j_call: TRBJ1-2
v_call: TRBV6-5
clone_size: -
cdr3_length: 13
cdr3_aa: CASSYSAVYGYTF

j_call: TRBJ2-3
v_call: TRBV5-1
clone_size: once
cdr3_length: 12
cdr3_aa: CASSLGGTNQYF

j_call: TRBJ1-1
v_call: TRBV18
clone_size: -
cdr3_length: 15
cdr3_aa: CASSLQPRSNTEAFF

j_call: TRBJ1-1
v_call: TRBV4-1
clone_size: once
cdr3_length: 14
cdr3_aa: CASSQPTGGTEAFF

j_call: TRBJ2-7
v_call: TRBV19
clone_size: -
cdr3_length: 15
cdr3_aa: CASSPRVSGSDEQYF

j_call: TRBJ1-2
v_call: TRBV5-6
clone_size: -
cdr3_length: 13
cdr3_aa: CASTKHSGRDYTF

j_call: TRBJ2-5
v_call: TRBV5-6
clone_size: -
cdr3_length: 15
cdr3_aa: CASSLEGLGHETQYF

j_call: TRBJ2-7
v_call: TRBV6-1
clone_size: -
cdr3_length: 15
cdr3_aa: CASSTRGGGAYEQYF

j_call: TRBJ2-7
v_call: TRBV11-2
clone_size: -
cdr3_length: 13
cdr3_aa: CASSLVESYEQYF

j_call: TRBJ2-2
v_call: TRBV7-3
clone_size: -
cdr3_length: 18
cdr3_aa: CASSLERVAGARTGELFF

j_call: TRBJ2-2
v_call: TRBV2
clone_size: -
cdr3_length: 13
cdr3_aa: CASRDPQSGELFF

j_call: TRBJ2-3
v_call: TRBV5-6
clone_size: -
cdr3_length: 16
cdr3_aa: CASSLETSGDTDTQYF

j_call: TRBJ2-1
v_call: TRBV4-3
clone_size: -
cdr3_length: 12
cdr3_aa: CASSRRSDEQFF